The rows below give T cell receptor beta chains drawn from one sample of a study of cytomegalovirus exposure and HLA in healthy donors. Here immunoSEQ multiplex PCR was the method, and the copy in TCRdb shows in-frame clones only, minus some. The sample records 180,000 or so clones, 80% being singletons. Sequencing was carried out using PBMCs. The source is a woman aged 30 to 39 in good health and CMV-seronegative. Each CDR3 is given with its conserved first and last residue. The D gene is left open where the match is weak. Size is stated for part of the rows, as once, few or many counts, or as a class when the clone is expanded.

TRBJ1-5,few,TRBV5-1,TRBD1,CASSPTGIGQPQHF,TGCGCCAGCAGCCCGACAGGGATTGGTCAGCCCCAGCATTTT
TRBJ2-7,.,TRBV5-1,TRBD1,CASSWGQGTGEQYF,TGCGCCAGCAGCTGGGGACAGGGAACTGGCGAGCAGTACTTC
TRBJ2-7,.,TRBV4-3,.,CASRKQVGREYEQYF,TGCGCCAGCAGAAAGCAGGTGGGCAGGGAATACGAGCAGTACTTC
TRBJ2-5,.,TRBV2,.,CASSEEPAGTQYF,TGTGCCAGCAGTGAAGAGCCGGCGGGGACCCAGTACTTC
TRBJ1-1,.,TRBV9,.,CASSPHRGTTEAFF,TGTGCCAGCAGCCCCCATCGGGGAACGACTGAAGCTTTCTTT
TRBJ1-2,.,TRBV9,.,CASSVREDYGYTF,TGTGCCAGCAGCGTCAGGGAAGACTATGGCTACACCTTC
TRBJ1-2,.,TRBV18,.,CASSPPSVNYGYTF,TGTGCCAGCTCACCACCGTCAGTGAACTATGGCTACACCTTC
TRBJ1-5,.,TRBV15,.,CATSREAGNQPQHF,TGTGCCACCAGCCGGGAAGCTGGCAATCAGCCCCAGCATTTT
TRBJ2-1,.,TRBV5-1,.,CASSTLDSSFYNEQFF,TGCGCCAGCAGCACCCTGGACTCGTCCTTCTACAATGAGCAGTTCTTC
TRBJ2-1,.,TRBV9,TRBD2,CASSPSRGGFNEQFF,TGTGCCAGCAGCCCCTCCCGGGGGGGTTTCAATGAGCAGTTCTTC
TRBJ2-3,.,TRBV5-1,TRBD2,CASRSAGDGTDTQYF,TGCGCCAGCAGGTCAGCGGGGGATGGCACAGATACGCAGTATTTT
TRBJ2-7,.,TRBV9,TRBD1,CASSAPGTEFYEQYF,TGTGCCAGCAGCGCGCCCGGGACAGAATTCTACGAGCAGTACTTC
TRBJ1-1,.,TRBV28,.,CASRSPALGEGGTEAFF,TGTGCCAGCAGGTCCCCGGCCTTGGGAGAGGGAGGGACTGAAGCTTTCTTT
TRBJ2-3,.,TRBV29-1,TRBD1,CSGGGTGLVDTQYF,TGCAGCGGGGGGGGGACAGGGTTGGTGGATACGCAGTATTTT
TRBJ1-1,.,TRBV5-1,TRBD1,CASSQGQMVVEAFF,TGCGCCAGCAGCCAGGGACAGATGGTGGTGGAAGCTTTCTTT
TRBJ1-2,.,TRBV27,.,CASRNSRVGALNYGYTF,TGTGCCAGCAGAAATTCGCGAGTAGGGGCCTTAAACTATGGCTACACCTTC
TRBJ1-2,few,TRBV7-9,.,CASSLEGANYGYTF,TGTGCCAGCAGCTTAGAGGGGGCTAACTATGGCTACACCTTC
TRBJ2-7,.,TRBV25-1,TRBD1,CASSGWDRLSYEQYF,TGTGCCAGCAGTGGGTGGGACAGACTCTCCTACGAGCAGTACTTC